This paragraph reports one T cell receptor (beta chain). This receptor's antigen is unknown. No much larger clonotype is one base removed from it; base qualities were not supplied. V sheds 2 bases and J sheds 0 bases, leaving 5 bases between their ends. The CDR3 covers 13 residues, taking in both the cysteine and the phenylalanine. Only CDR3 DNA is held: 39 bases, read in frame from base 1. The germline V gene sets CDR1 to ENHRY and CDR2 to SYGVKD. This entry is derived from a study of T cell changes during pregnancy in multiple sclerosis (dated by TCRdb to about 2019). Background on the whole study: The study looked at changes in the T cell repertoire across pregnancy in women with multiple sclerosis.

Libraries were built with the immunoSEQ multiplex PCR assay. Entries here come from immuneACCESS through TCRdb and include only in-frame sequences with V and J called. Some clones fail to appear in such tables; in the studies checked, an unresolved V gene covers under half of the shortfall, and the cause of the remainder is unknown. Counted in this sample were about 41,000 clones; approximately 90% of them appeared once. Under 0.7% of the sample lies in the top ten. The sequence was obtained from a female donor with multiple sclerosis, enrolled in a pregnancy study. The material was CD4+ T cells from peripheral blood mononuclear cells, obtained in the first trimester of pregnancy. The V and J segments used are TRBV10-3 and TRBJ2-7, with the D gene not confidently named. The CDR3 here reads CAISELSSYEQYF. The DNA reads TGTGCCATCAGTGAGCTAAGCTCCTACGAGCAGTACTTC.